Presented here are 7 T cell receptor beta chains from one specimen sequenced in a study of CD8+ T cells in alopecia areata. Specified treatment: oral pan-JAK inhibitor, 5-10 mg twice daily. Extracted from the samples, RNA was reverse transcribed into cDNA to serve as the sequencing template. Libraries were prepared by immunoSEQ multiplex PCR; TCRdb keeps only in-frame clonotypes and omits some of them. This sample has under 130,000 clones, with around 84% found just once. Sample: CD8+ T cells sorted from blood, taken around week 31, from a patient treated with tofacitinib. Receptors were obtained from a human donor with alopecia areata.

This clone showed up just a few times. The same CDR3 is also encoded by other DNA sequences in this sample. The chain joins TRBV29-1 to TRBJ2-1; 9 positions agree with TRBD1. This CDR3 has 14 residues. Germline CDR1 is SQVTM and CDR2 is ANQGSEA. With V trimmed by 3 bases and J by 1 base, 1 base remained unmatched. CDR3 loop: CSVEDRGSYNEQFF. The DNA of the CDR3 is TGCAGCGTTGAGGACAGGGGTTCCTACAATGAGCAGTTCTTC.

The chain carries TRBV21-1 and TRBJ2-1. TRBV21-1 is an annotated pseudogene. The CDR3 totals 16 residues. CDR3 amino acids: CASSKLKGFPPHEQFF. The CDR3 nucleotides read TGTGCCAGCAGCAAATTAAAGGGCTTTCCACCCCATGAGCAGTTCTTC.

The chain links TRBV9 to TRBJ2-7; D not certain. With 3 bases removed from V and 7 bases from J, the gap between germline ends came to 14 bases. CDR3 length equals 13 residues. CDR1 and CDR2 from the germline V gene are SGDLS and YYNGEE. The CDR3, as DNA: TGTGCCAGCAGCGATGTTATCTCTACGGAGCAGTACTTC. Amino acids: CASSDVISTEQYF.

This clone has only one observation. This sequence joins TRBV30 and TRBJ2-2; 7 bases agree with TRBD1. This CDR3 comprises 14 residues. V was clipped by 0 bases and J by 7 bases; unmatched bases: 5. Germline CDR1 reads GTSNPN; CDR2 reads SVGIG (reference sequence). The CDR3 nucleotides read TGTGCCTGGAGTGTAGCCAGGGGGATCGGGGAGCTGTTTTTT. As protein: CAWSVARGIGELFF.

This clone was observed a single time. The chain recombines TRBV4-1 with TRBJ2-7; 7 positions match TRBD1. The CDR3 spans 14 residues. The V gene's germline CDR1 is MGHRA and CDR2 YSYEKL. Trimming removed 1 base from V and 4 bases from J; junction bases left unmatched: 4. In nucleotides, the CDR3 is TGCGCCAGCAGCCAAGGGCAGGGACAGTACGAGCAGTACTTC. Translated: CASSQGQGQYEQYF.

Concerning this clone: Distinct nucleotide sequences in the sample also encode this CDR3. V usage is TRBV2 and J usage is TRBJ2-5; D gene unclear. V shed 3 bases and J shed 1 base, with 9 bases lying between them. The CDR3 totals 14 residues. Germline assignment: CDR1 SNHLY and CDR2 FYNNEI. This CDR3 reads CASSEGLSQETQYF. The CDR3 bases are TGTGCCAGCAGTGAGGGTCTTTCCCAAGAGACCCAGTACTTC.

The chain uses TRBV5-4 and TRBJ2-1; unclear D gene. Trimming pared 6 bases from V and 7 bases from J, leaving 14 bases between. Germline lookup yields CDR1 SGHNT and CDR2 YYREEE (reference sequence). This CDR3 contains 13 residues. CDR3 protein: CASNFESGNEQFF. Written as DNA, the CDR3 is TGTGCCAGCAACTTTGAAAGTGGTAATGAGCAGTTCTTC.